This T cell receptor (beta chain) comes out of a study of identical twins. Overall study results and limits: Abundant cord blood beta clonotypes carried fewer insertions; memory repertoires showed none.

This clonotype has only a few counts. Its antigen remains unknown. MiXCR was run by TCRdb on the 5' RACE reads, yielding one entry per CDR3 protein. The sample consists of 700,000 to 950,000 distinct CDR3 sequences, around 12% of them appearing once. This sample also belongs to another study, concerning yellow fever vaccine responses in identical twins.

Specimen: PBMCs. The sequence was collected from a young woman in good health.

CDR3 loop: CASSRAGTGGRETQYF. CDR3 nucleotides: TGTGCCAGCAGCCGAGCGGGGACAGGGGGCCGGGAGACCCAGTACTTC. V gene TRBV7-9 combines with J gene TRBJ2-5, with TRBD1 matching over 12 bases. This CDR3 has 16 amino acids. Germline V gene lookup returns CDR1 SEHNR and CDR2 FQNEAQ (reference sequence). J was trimmed by 5 bases and V by 5 bases; bases with no gene match: 9. The full variable domain, completed using reference TRBV7-9 and TRBJ2-5, is DTGVSQNPRHKITKRGQNVTFRCDPISEHNRLYWYRQTLGQGPEFLTYFQNEAQLEKSRLLSDRFSAERPKGSFSTLEIQRTEQGDSAMYLCASSRAGTGGRETQYFGPGTRLLVL.